This record covers a single T cell receptor (beta chain). The sample comes from a study of CD8 T cells in Susac syndrome. CD8+ and CD4+ T cells from blood underwent TCR beta sequencing, which was carried out in a high-throughput format. TEMRA cells were FACS-enriched, unlike CD8+ and CD4+ T cells, which were negatively isolated. Random-hexamer reverse transcription was applied to about 0.5 to 1 ug RNA. TCRdb itself ran the immunoSEQ multiplex PCR reads through MiXCR, one entry per CDR3 protein. The data show around 160,000 distinct CDR3 sequences, roughly 94% seen once. The TCR comes from a human donor with multiple sclerosis. Sequenced input: CD4+ T cells from PBMCs.

CDR3 in amino acids: CASSQDLPDTQYF. CDR3 DNA: TGCGCCAGCAGCCAAGATCTGCCAGATACGCAGTATTTT. The chain carries TRBV4-1 and TRBJ2-3; unclear D gene. The CDR3 length is 13 residues. Germline-derived CDR1 and CDR2 are MGHRA and YSYEKL. With 0 bases removed from V and 4 bases from J, the gap between germline ends came to 5 bases.